The 10 T cell receptor beta chains below all came from one sample that was sequenced in a study of T cells in Graves' hyperthyroidism and ophthalmopathy. RNA transcripts were the template for amplifying TCR beta CDR3 regions. Initially, a first-round RT-PCR of the TCR CDR3 employed the HTBI primer set. MiXCR, run by TCRdb on the multiplex PCR reads, gives a single entry per CDR3 protein. The repertoire holds about 690,000 distinct CDR3 sequences, with about 18% as singletons. The material sequenced was blood. The source of these receptors is a man over 45 with Graves' hyperthyroidism.

This clonotype has just a few counts. The chain links TRBV3-1 to TRBJ2-7; D is unresolved. The V gene lost 1 base and the J gene lost 3 bases, with 10 bases spanning the gap. From germline, CDR1 is LGHDT and CDR2 YNNKEL (reference sequence). The CDR3 contains 14 residues. In nucleotides, the CDR3 is TGTGCCAGCAGCCAAGCGGAGACCAACTACGAGCAGTACTTC. Translation gives CASSQAETNYEQYF.

V and J are TRBV7-9 and TRBJ1-2; a weak D match, TRBD1 (6 bases). The V end was cut by 2 bases, the J end by 6 bases, with 13 bases between. From germline, CDR1 is SEHNR and CDR2 FQNEAQ (reference sequence). The CDR3 covers 14 residues. The DNA for the CDR3 is TGTGCCAGCAGCTTACACAGGGTAAAGGATGGCTACACCTTC. Translated, it gives CASSLHRVKDGYTF. Supplemented by reference TRBV7-9 and TRBJ1-2, the full variable domain reads DTGVSQNPRHKITKRGQNVTFRCDPISEHNRLYWYRQTLGQGPEFLTYFQNEAQLEKSRLLSDRFSAERPKGSFSTLEIQRTEQGDSAMYLCASSLHRVKDGYTFGSGTRLTVV.

This clonotype came up many times. The V gene is TRBV2, the J gene TRBJ1-5; D possibly corresponds to TRBD1 (6 bases). Germline V gene data show CDR1 as SNHLY and CDR2 as FYNNEI. The ends were cut back, 0 bases at V and 0 bases at J, with 12 bases in the middle. The CDR3 sequence is 17 residues long. The CDR3 reads CASSEAQGIRSNQPQHF. The CDR3 nucleotides are TGTGCCAGCAGTGAAGCACAGGGCATACGTAGCAATCAGCCCCAGCATTTT.

This clonotype has a count of ten or more. V gene TRBV24-1 combines with J gene TRBJ2-1; 11 bases map to TRBD2. The CDR3 is 16 residues long. Germline trimming cut 3 bases from V and 7 bases from J; bases unmatched to any gene: 7. The germline V gene has CDR1 KGHDR and CDR2 SFDVKD. The CDR3 DNA is TGTGCCACCAGTGATCGTCTAGCGGGAGGTTGGAATGAGCAGTTCTTC. As protein: CATSDRLAGGWNEQFF.

Ten or more counts support this clonotype. The rearrangement joins TRBV18 to TRBJ2-3; either TRBD1 or TRBD2 may supply D (5 bases each). Trimming cost V 0 bases and J 3 bases, with 13 bases left between them. CDR1 KGHSH and CDR2 LQKENI come from the germline V gene. The CDR3 runs 16 residues. CDR3 in DNA: TGTGCCAGCTCACCACCCCGGGGCCTTCTTACAGATACGCAGTATTTT. Translating gives CASSPPRGLLTDTQYF.

This clonotype was detected ten times or more. The chain joins TRBV20-1 to TRBJ2-3; 8 bases agree with TRBD1. V was clipped by 5 bases and J by 1 base; unmatched bases: 8. This CDR3 contains 15 residues. Germline V gene sequence: CDR1 DFQATT, CDR2 SNEGSKA (reference sequence). CDR3 nucleotides: TGCAGTGCTCGAGCACGGGGACAGGGCACAGATACGCAGTATTTT. Amino acid sequence: CSARARGQGTDTQYF.

This clonotype was counted once. A much larger clone differs by one base, so this may be a read error. The rearrangement uses TRBV28 and TRBJ1-1, with 7 bases that match TRBD1. The CDR3 consists of 15 residues. J was trimmed by 5 bases and V by 8 bases; bases with no gene match: 14. The germline V gene has CDR1 MDHEN and CDR2 SYDVKM. CDR3 DNA: TGTGCCAGCTGGAGAAGAGGGGGCGCAGTGACTGAAGCTTTCTTT. Translation gives CASWRRGGAVTEAFF.

This clonotype was observed a handful of times. Sequence at one end of the junction differs from germline and may be a read error. V and J are TRBV11-2 and TRBJ2-7; 12 nucleotides agree with TRBD2. CDR1 SGHAT and CDR2 FQNNGV come from the germline V gene. The length of the CDR3 is 17 residues. CDR3 region: CACSLDRASGRVYEQYF. DNA of the CDR3: TGTGCCTGCAGCTTAGATAGGGCTAGCGGGAGGGTCTACGAGCAGTACTTC.

This clonotype was seen repeatedly, ten times or more. The V gene is TRBV6-5, the J gene TRBJ2-2; a weak D match, TRBD1 (6 bases). Trimming shortened V by 2 bases and J by 4 bases, and 23 bases separated the two germline ends. The V gene's germline CDR1 is MNHEY and CDR2 SVGAGI. The CDR3 loop spans 19 amino acids. Here the CDR3 reads CASSYRSHIGTPGTGELFF. The CDR3 coding sequence is TGTGCCAGCAGTTACCGATCCCATATCGGGACACCTGGCACCGGGGAGCTGTTTTTT.

The chain links TRBV25-1 to TRBJ1-4; a weak D match, TRBD1 (5 bases). Germline lookup yields CDR1 MGHDK and CDR2 SYGVNS. Trimming took off 5 bases at V and 6 bases at J, with 13 bases between the two ends. The CDR3 has 14 amino acids. The CDR3 spells CASSFDRGYEKLFF. The CDR3 DNA reads as TGTGCCAGCAGTTTTGACAGAGGCTATGAAAAACTGTTTTTT.